This passage covers 30 T cell receptor beta chains from one sample sequenced in a study of cytomegalovirus exposure and HLA in healthy donors. With 60 Vbeta and 13 Jbeta primers, the PCR was carried out. The protocol was immunoSEQ multiplex PCR, while the TCRdb copy is restricted to in-frame clones and leaves out a portion. The table includes around 200,000 clones, 85% detected once. The sequenced material came from PBMCs. The receptors stem from a woman in her forties or fifties in good health and CMV-seronegative.

This clone was seen a handful of times. The V gene is TRBV10-3, the J gene TRBJ1-5; D unclear. The CDR3 extends over 15 amino acids. Germline V lookup: CDR1 ENHRY, CDR2 SYGVKD. V gave up 2 bases and J gave up 0 bases, with 8 bases separating them. The CDR3 sequence is CAISEEGSSNQPQHF. The CDR3 bases are TGTGCCATCAGTGAGGAGGGAAGTAGCAATCAGCCCCAGCATTTT.

The rearrangement joins TRBV30 to TRBJ2-7; D unresolved. Germline loops: CDR1 GTSNPN, CDR2 SVGIG (reference sequence). The CDR3 spans 11 residues. The V and J ends lost 2 bases and 4 bases respectively, with 6 bases between them. The chain's CDR3 is CAWSLRYEQYF. CDR3 coding DNA: TGTGCCTGGAGTCTACGATACGAGCAGTACTTC.

The chain links TRBV21-1 to TRBJ1-3. TRBV21-1 is deemed a pseudogene. The CDR3 covers 15 residues. The CDR3 sequence: CASSSRGARGNTIYF. The CDR3 bases are TGTGCCAGCAGCTCTCGGGGGGCGAGGGGAAACACCATATATTTT.

V and J are TRBV10-3 and TRBJ2-7, with a tentative D call TRBD1 (7 bases). Germline V lookup: CDR1 ENHRY, CDR2 SYGVKD. V lost 6 bases and J lost 1, with 22 bases in between. This CDR3 spans 17 amino acids. The CDR3 here is CAIRNPSGQGGSYEQYF. In DNA, the CDR3 is TGTGCCATCAGGAACCCTTCCGGGCAGGGGGGATCCTACGAGCAGTACTTC.

The table lists this clone with a count of one. J is TRBJ1-3 and V is TRBV28; 7 bases are a match to TRBD1. This CDR3 has 15 residues. Germline values: CDR1 MDHEN, CDR2 SYDVKM. The junction had 4 bases not matched to a gene; V was cut back by 4 bases and J by 1 base. The CDR3 bases are TGTGCCAGCAGTTCTACAGGGGCGTCTGGAAACACCATATATTTT. Amino acid sequence: CASSSTGASGNTIYF.

The chain joins TRBV5-8 to TRBJ1-1; a possible D gene is TRBD1 (5 bases). Germline V CDR1 and CDR2: SGHTS, YDEGEE. The length of the CDR3 is 15 residues. V lost 0 bases to trimming and J lost 1 base, with 10 bases between them. Here the CDR3 reads CASSLVTVSNTEAFF. CDR3 sequence (DNA): TGTGCCAGCAGCTTGGTGACAGTTTCGAACACTGAAGCTTTCTTT.

This clone was found once. The chain is built from TRBV10-1 and TRBJ2-3, with 9 bases aligning to TRBD2. V lost 6 bases and J lost 0; bases outside the gene matches: 4. Germline values: CDR1 WNHNN, CDR2 SYGVQD (reference sequence). The CDR3 is 15 amino acids. The CDR3 spells CASSVTSGSTDTQYF. The CDR3, as DNA: TGCGCCAGCAGCGTAACTAGCGGGAGCACAGATACGCAGTATTTT.

The chain is built from TRBV9 and TRBJ2-2; possible D gene TRBD1, 5 bases. CDR1 SGDLS and CDR2 YYNGEE come from the germline V gene. V was trimmed by 0 bases and J by 4 bases, leaving 10 bases between them. This CDR3 has 15 residues. The CDR3 DNA follows: TGTGCCAGCAGCGTAGTTCAGGGCGGCACCGGGGAGCTGTTTTTT. It codes for CASSVVQGGTGELFF.

With respect to this clone: Other DNA sequences in the sample encode the same CDR3. The V call is TRBV10-2, the J call TRBJ1-3; D is perhaps TRBD1 (6 bases). V lost 4 bases and J lost 1, with 8 bases in between. Germline assignment: CDR1 WSHSY and CDR2 SAAADI. CDR3 length equals 14 residues. The DNA for the CDR3 is TGCGCCAGCAGTGGAGGGGGTTCTGGAAACACCATATATTTT. Its translation is CASSGGGSGNTIYF.

The chain combines TRBV2 with TRBJ1-2; 9 nucleotides align to TRBD1. The V and J ends lost 0 bases and 5 bases, in that order; junction bases with no gene match: 13. There are 18 residues in the CDR3. Germline CDR1 is SNHLY and CDR2 is FYNNEI. Written as DNA, the CDR3 is TGTGCCAGCAGTGAAGCGCTTTTACCCGGGACAGGGCCGTATGGCTACACCTTC. It codes for CASSEALLPGTGPYGYTF.

The chain has TRBV28 and TRBJ1-5, with 7 nucleotides matching TRBD1. Germline CDR1 is MDHEN and CDR2 is SYDVKM. This CDR3 has 17 residues. V shed 1 base and J 0 bases; nucleotides not matched to a gene: 6. DNA of the CDR3: TGTGCCAGCAGTTTATTCAGGGGGTACCATAGCAATCAGCCCCAGCATTTT. The encoded protein is CASSLFRGYHSNQPQHF.

The rearrangement uses TRBV27 and TRBJ1-3; D remains ambiguous. CDR3 size: 14 residues. V lost 6 bases and J 0 bases, leaving 9 bases between the germline ends. The germline CDR1 and CDR2 sequences are MNHEY and SMNVEV (reference sequence). The DNA of the CDR3 is TGTGCCAGCAGACTAGGGAGCTCTGGAAACACCATATATTTT. It codes for CASRLGSSGNTIYF.

This clone was found a few times. The sample has other DNA sequences that encode this CDR3 too. The chain has TRBV5-1 and TRBJ2-7; 7 bases fit TRBD1. The germline CDR1 and CDR2 sequences are SGHRS and YFSETQ. There are 14 residues in the CDR3. Trimming removed 2 bases from V and 7 bases from J; junction bases left unmatched: 9. CDR3 coding DNA: TGCGCCAGCAGCTTAGGGCAGGGGGTCGGGGAGCAGTACTTC. This gives the protein CASSLGQGVGEQYF.

Note on this clone: Distinct nucleotide sequences in the sample also encode this CDR3. The rearrangement joins TRBV10-1 to TRBJ2-2; D is possibly TRBD1 (6 bases). CDR3 length: 15 residues. The V gene lost 6 bases and the J gene lost 4 bases, with 15 bases spanning the gap. The germline V gene has CDR1 WNHNN and CDR2 SYGVQD (reference sequence). In nucleotides, the CDR3 is TGCGCCAGCAGCCCTGGACAGCAGGGCACCGGGGAGCTGTTTTTT. Its translation: CASSPGQQGTGELFF.

The rearrangement joins TRBV6-5 to TRBJ1-2, with 7 bases identical to TRBD1. The CDR3 spans 15 residues. Germline values: CDR1 MNHEY, CDR2 SVGAGI. The trim removed 6 bases at V and 7 bases at J, leaving 14 bases unmatched. The CDR3 DNA is TGTGCCAGCAGCCCTGGAAGGGGGCCGGCGGGTGGCTACACCTTC. The encoded protein is CASSPGRGPAGGYTF.

The chain has TRBV7-9 and TRBJ1-2; D perhaps matches TRBD1 (5 bases). Trimming removed 5 bases from V and 0 bases from J, with 16 bases in between. Germline-derived CDR1 and CDR2 are SEHNR and FQNEAQ (reference sequence). This CDR3 comprises 16 residues. For the CDR3, the DNA is TGTGCCAGCAGCCCGGGGGTAGGCAGCCCTAACTATGGCTACACCTTC. Translation gives CASSPGVGSPNYGYTF.

The chain has TRBV7-2 and TRBJ2-7, with 11 nucleotides matching TRBD1. The V segment lost 5 bases and the J segment 3 bases; nucleotides outside the gene matches: 6. Looked up from germline, CDR1 is SGHTA and CDR2 is FQGNSA. This CDR3 has 15 amino acids. The CDR3 coding sequence is TGTGCCAGCAGCCCCCGGACAGGGGGCAGCTACGAGCAGTACTTC. Protein sequence: CASSPRTGGSYEQYF.

The rearrangement uses TRBV30 and TRBJ1-1; D gene uncertain. This CDR3 contains 11 residues. Between the trimmed V and J ends, which lost 2 bases and 7 bases, there was a span of 8 bases. Germline V CDR1 and CDR2: GTSNPN, SVGIG (reference sequence). The CDR3 reads CAWSWQREAFF. As DNA, the CDR3 is TGTGCCTGGAGTTGGCAGCGTGAAGCTTTCTTT.

The DNA of the CDR3 is TGTGCCAGCAGTCAGGGGGGACTAGCGGGACTAGCCAAAAACATTCAGTACTTC. This gives the protein CASSQGGLAGLAKNIQYF. V usage is TRBV28 and J usage is TRBJ2-4, with TRBD2 matching 13 bases. The CDR3 has 18 residues. V trimming: 5 bases; J trimming: 0 bases; junction bases outside the gene matches: 7. Germline CDR1 and CDR2: MDHEN and SYDVKM.

The chain links TRBV27 to TRBJ2-1; no clear D. The CDR3 consists of 13 residues. From germline, CDR1 is MNHEY and CDR2 SMNVEV (reference sequence). Trimming took 2 bases from V and 8 from J, leaving 10 bases between them. The CDR3 nucleotides are TGTGCCAGCAGTTTAGCCCCGGTGGATGAGCAGTTCTTC. Protein sequence: CASSLAPVDEQFF.

The V gene is TRBV29-1, the J gene TRBJ2-2, with D perhaps matching TRBD2 (5 bases). Germline loops: CDR1 SQVTM, CDR2 ANQGSEA. This CDR3 is built from 15 residues. With 4 bases removed from V and 0 bases from J, the gap between germline ends came to 12 bases. This chain's CDR3 is CSVGGLDANTGELFF. For the CDR3, the DNA is TGCAGCGTTGGTGGACTTGATGCGAACACCGGGGAGCTGTTTTTT.

This clone has a handful of counts. The chain is built from TRBV7-9 and TRBJ2-5; D is unclear. This CDR3 has 11 amino acids. Per the germline V gene, CDR1 is SEHNR and CDR2 is FQNEAQ (reference sequence). Trimming left V 4 bases short and J 5 bases short, with 5 bases between. CDR3 sequence reads: CASSSSETQYF. The DNA of the CDR3 is TGTGCCAGCAGCTCGAGTGAGACCCAGTACTTC.

There are a few counts of this clone. The V gene is TRBV28, the J gene TRBJ2-5, with 7 nucleotides matching TRBD1. With the DNA end fitting TRBJ2-7 better, the J assignment may be wrong. Germline values: CDR1 MDHEN, CDR2 SYDVKM. The CDR3 is 15 amino acids. The CDR3 DNA reads as TGTGCCAGCAGTTTATGGACAACAGGGGCCTACGAGCAGTACTTC. This gives the protein CASSLWTTGAYEQYF.

The rearrangement uses TRBV28 and TRBJ2-5; 10 nucleotides agree with TRBD2. Trimming cost V 6 bases and J 5 bases; bases outside gene matches: 9. The CDR3 is 15 residues long. The V gene's germline CDR1 is MDHEN and CDR2 SYDVKM. The CDR3 here is CASSTSGMGGETQYF. DNA for the CDR3: TGTGCCAGCAGCACTAGCGGGATGGGGGGGGAGACCCAGTACTTC. The complete variable domain, with remaining parts taken from reference TRBV28 and TRBJ2-5, reads DVKVTQSSRYLVKRTGEKVFLECVQDMDHENMFWYRQDPGLGLRLIYFSYDVKMKEKGDIPEGYSVSREKKERFSLILESASTNQTSMYLCASSTSGMGGETQYFGPGTRLLVL.

The chain uses TRBV11-2 and TRBJ2-7, with a possible D match to TRBD1 (6 bases). Trimming removed 1 base from V and 0 bases from J, with 16 bases in between. The CDR3 is 17 amino acids. Germline V gives CDR1 SGHAT, CDR2 FQNNGV. The CDR3 nucleotides are TGTGCCAGCAGCTTAGCCCCGACAGGAATGAGCTCCTACGAGCAGTACTTC. The encoded protein is CASSLAPTGMSSYEQYF.

The chain joins TRBV7-2 to TRBJ2-5; D gene unclear. The V end lost 3 bases, the J end lost 5 bases, and 7 bases lay between the germline ends. The CDR3 covers 12 residues. The germline gives CDR1 SGHTA, CDR2 FQGNSA. Written as DNA, the CDR3 is TGTGCCAGCAGCTTTCCCGGGGAGACCCAGTACTTC. Its translation is CASSFPGETQYF.

The rearrangement joins TRBV9 to TRBJ1-1; tentative D call: TRBD1 (6 bases). V shed 4 bases and J shed 6 bases, with 16 bases lying between them. The CDR3 runs 14 residues. Germline V CDR1 and CDR2: SGDLS, YYNGEE. In DNA, the CDR3 is TGTGCCAGCAGCTTACAGGGTGGCTTAGCTGAAGCTTTCTTT. Its protein is CASSLQGGLAEAFF.

V is TRBV10-3 and J is TRBJ2-7; D is undetermined. The ends were cut back, 4 bases at V and 6 bases at J, with 13 bases in the middle. The CDR3 runs to 13 residues. Germline-derived CDR1 and CDR2 are ENHRY and SYGVKD. In DNA form, the CDR3 reads TGTGCCATCAGTGCCCCGGTGTTTACCGAGCAGTACTTC. Translation: CAISAPVFTEQYF.

The genes are TRBV19 and TRBJ2-1; 11 bases agree with TRBD2. This CDR3 spans 16 amino acids. V was pared by 8 bases and J by 2 bases, with 8 bases of the junction left unmatched. Germline V gene lookup returns CDR1 LNHDA and CDR2 SQIVND (reference sequence). The CDR3 loop reads CASATGTSGTYNEQFF. CDR3 nucleotide sequence: TGTGCCAGTGCGACGGGGACTAGCGGCACCTACAATGAGCAGTTCTTC.

This chain links TRBV2 with TRBJ2-2; 8 positions agree with TRBD2. The CDR3 runs 15 residues. Looked up from germline, CDR1 is SNHLY and CDR2 is FYNNEI. V shed 7 bases and J 1 base; nucleotides not matched to a gene: 5. The CDR3 sequence is CASTRTSGNTGELFF. The CDR3 bases are TGTGCCAGCACTAGAACTAGCGGGAACACCGGGGAGCTGTTTTTT.